This TCR beta chain is drawn from a study of T cell changes during pregnancy in multiple sclerosis. This clone was seen only once. This table comes from immunoSEQ multiplex PCR, and its TCRdb copy is limited to in-frame clones, with some not included. The data contain about 69,000 clones, around 92% of them singletons. Sample: peripheral blood, taken in the third trimester of pregnancy. The receptor was isolated from a female donor in good health, enrolled as a control in a pregnancy study.

The DNA for the CDR3 is TGCGCCAGCAGCTTGGCCCCGGGGGGGCCTCTGTCCTACAATGAGCAGTTCTTC. Protein product: CASSLAPGGPLSYNEQFF. V gene TRBV5-1 combines with J gene TRBJ2-1; 8 bases align to TRBD2. The CDR3 is made up of 18 amino acids. CDR1 is SGHRS and CDR2 is YFSETQ in the germline V gene. The V gene end was trimmed by 0 bases and the J gene end by 1 base; junction bases not matched to a gene: 9.